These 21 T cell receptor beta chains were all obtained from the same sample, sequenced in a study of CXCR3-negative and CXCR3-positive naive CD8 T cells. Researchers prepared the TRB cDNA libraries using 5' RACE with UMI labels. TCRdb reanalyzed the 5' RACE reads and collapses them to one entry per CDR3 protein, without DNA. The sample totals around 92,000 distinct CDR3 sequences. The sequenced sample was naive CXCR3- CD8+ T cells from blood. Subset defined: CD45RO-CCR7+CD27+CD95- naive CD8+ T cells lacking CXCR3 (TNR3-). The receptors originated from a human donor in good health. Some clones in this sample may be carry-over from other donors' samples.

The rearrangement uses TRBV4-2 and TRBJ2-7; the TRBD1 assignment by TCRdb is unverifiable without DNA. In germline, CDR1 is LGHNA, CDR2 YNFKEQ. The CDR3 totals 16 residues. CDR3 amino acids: CASSQDWPGGSYEQYF.

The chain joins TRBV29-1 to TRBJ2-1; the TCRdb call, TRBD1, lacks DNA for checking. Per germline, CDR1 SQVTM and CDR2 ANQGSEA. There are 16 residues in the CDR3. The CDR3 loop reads CSVEARDRGAYNEQFF.

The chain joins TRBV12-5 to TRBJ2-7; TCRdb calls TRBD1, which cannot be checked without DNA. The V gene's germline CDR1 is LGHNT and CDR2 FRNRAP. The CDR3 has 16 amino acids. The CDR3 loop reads CASGPDRVRVSYEQYF.

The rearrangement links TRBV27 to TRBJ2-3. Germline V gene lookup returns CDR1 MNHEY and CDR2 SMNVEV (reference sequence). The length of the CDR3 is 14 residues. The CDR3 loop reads CASSSSFSTDTQYF.

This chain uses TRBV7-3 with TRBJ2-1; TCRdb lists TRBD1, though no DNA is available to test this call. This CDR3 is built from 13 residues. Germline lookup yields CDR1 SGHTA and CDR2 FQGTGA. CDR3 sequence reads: CASRGVADNEQFF. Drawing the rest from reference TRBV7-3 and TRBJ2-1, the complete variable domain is GAGVSQTPSNKVTEKGKYVELRCDPISGHTALYWYRQSLGQGPEFLIYFQGTGAADDSGLPNDRFFAVRPEGSVSTLKIQRTERGDSAVYLCASRGVADNEQFFGPGTRLTVL.

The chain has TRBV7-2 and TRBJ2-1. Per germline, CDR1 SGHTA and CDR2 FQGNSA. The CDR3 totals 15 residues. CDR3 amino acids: CASSSRDSTYNEQFF.

The CDR3: CASSFGTVEAFF. The rearrangement uses TRBV5-1 and TRBJ1-1; lacking DNA, the TRBD1 call made by TCRdb goes unchecked. The CDR3 is 12 residues long. The germline CDR1 and CDR2 sequences are SGHRS and YFSETQ.

Here the CDR3 reads CACRDRGLDGYTF. The V gene is TRBV30, the J gene TRBJ1-2; the D call from TCRdb, TRBD1, cannot be confirmed without DNA. CDR3 length: 13 amino acids. Per the germline V gene, CDR1 is GTSNPN and CDR2 is SVGIG (reference sequence).

The CDR3 sequence: CSVLRVGEQYF. The V gene is TRBV29-1, the J gene TRBJ2-7; there is no DNA to check the TCRdb D call of TRBD1. There are 11 residues in the CDR3. Germline V gives CDR1 SQVTM, CDR2 ANQGSEA.

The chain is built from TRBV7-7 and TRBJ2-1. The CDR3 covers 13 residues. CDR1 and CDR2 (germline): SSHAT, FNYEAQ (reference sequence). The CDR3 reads CASSLFDSWEQFF.

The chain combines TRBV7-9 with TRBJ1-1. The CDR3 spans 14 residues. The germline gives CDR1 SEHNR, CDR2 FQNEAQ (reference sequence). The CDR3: CASSLVQRNTEAFF.

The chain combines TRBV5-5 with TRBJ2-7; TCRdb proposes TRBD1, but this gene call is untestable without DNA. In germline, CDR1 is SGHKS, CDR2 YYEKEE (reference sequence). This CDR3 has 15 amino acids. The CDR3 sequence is CASRPTGDQRYEQYF. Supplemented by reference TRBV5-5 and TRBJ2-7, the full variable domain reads DAGVTQSPTHLIKTRGQQVTLRCSPISGHKSVSWYQQVLGQGPQFIFQYYEKEERGRGNFPDRFSARQFPNYSSELNVNALLLGDSALYLCASRPTGDQRYEQYFGPGTRLTVT.

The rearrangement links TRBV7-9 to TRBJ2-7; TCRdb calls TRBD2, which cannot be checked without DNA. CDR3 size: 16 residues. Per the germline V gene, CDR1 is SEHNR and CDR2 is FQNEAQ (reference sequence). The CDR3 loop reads CASSPVGIAVPREQYF.

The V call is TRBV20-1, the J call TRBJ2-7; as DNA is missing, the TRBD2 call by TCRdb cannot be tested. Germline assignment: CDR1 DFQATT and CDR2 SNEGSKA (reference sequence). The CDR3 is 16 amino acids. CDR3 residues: CSARDLRSSGAYEQYF.

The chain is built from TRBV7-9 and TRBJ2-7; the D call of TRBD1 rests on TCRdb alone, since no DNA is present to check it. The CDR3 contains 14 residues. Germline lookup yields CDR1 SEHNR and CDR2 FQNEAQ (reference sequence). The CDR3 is CASSFGAVVYEQYF. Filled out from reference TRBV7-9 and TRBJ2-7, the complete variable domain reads DTGVSQNPRHKITKRGQNVTFRCDPISEHNRLYWYRQTLGQGPEFLTYFQNEAQLEKSRLLSDRFSAERPKGSFSTLEIQRTEQGDSAMYLCASSFGAVVYEQYFGPGTRLTVT.

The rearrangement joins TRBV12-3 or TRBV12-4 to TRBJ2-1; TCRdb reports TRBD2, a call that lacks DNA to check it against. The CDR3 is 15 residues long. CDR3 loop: CASSSPERAYNEQFF.

CDR3 in amino acids: CASSLELAGGPGTDTQYF. The rearrangement uses TRBV7-6 and TRBJ2-3; TCRdb gives TRBD2 as the D gene, but with no DNA this cannot be confirmed. The CDR3 has 18 amino acids. CDR1 is SGHVS and CDR2 is FNYEAQ in the germline V gene.

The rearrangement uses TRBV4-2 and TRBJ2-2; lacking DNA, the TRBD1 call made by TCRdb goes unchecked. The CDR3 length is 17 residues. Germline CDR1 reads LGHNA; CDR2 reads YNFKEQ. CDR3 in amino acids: CASSQGAPGGTTGELFF.

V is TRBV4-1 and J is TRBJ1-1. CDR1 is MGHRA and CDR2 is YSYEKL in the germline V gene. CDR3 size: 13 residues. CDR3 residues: CASSRPAQTEAFF.

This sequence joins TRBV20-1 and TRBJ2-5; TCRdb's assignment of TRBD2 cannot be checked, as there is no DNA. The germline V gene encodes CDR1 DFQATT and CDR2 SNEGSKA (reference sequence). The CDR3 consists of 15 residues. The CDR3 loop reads CSARDVAGAEETQYF.

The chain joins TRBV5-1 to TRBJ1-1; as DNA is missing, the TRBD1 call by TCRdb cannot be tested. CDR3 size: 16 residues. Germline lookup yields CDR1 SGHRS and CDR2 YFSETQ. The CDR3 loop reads CASSDIQGALNTEAFF.